This T cell receptor (beta chain) was retrieved from a study of blood T cell repertoires in COVID-19. About the study: COVID-19 samples, acute and convalescent, were from the United States, Italy and Spain. Sources were T cells, B-cell-depleted T cells, or PBMCs; the material itself was cDNA or gDNA.

In the source study's methods: Estimation of nucleated cell counts relied on the amplification of reference gene primers. The method was immunoSEQ multiplex PCR; TCRdb's version includes in-frame clones alone and lacks a portion of them. Clonal size and the V and J genes are those of that table, whereas D and trimming came from the DNA. Altogether about 440,000 clones are present, approximately 90% being singletons, with the ten largest covering around 4.4%. The sample consisted of peripheral blood. The source is a young woman with acute or convalescent COVID-19.

The CDR3 nucleotides read TGTGCCAGCAGCTTAGGGGCGGGGTTAAACATTCAGTACTTC. As protein: CASSLGAGLNIQYF. This chain joins TRBV11-2 and TRBJ2-4; a weak D match, TRBD2 (6 bases). V gave up 1 base and J gave up 6 bases, with 10 bases separating them. The CDR3 is 14 amino acids. The germline V gene encodes CDR1 SGHAT and CDR2 FQNNGV.